The rows below give T cell receptor beta chains drawn from one sample of a study of cytomegalovirus exposure and HLA in healthy donors. Profiling relied on immunoSEQ multiplex PCR, and the TCRdb table lists in-frame clones only, not all of them. The sample lists under 300,000 clones, around 90% seen once, with 0.35% to 0.45% in the top ten. Sequencing input: PBMCs. The receptors here all came from a woman aged 18-29 years in good health and CMV-seronegative. The CDR3 runs from the conserved cysteine through the conserved F or W. Fields, in order: clone size, V gene, D gene, J gene, CDR3 protein, CDR3 DNA. D genes are given only for firm matches. Clone sizes are given selectively: once, few, many, or a class where the clone is expanded.

>-|TRBV6-6|-|TRBJ2-3
CASSYGQTADTQYF
TGTGCCAGCAGTTACGGACAGACTGCGGATACGCAGTATTTT
>-|TRBV9|TRBD1|TRBJ2-3
CASSPNRGPTDTQYF
TGTGCCAGCAGCCCAAACAGGGGGCCCACAGATACGCAGTATTTT
>-|TRBV10-2|-|TRBJ2-7
CASRRVQPTYEQYF
TGCGCCAGCAGGAGGGTCCAGCCTACTTACGAGCAGTACTTC
>-|TRBV5-4|-|TRBJ1-1
CASSLGYSHTEAFF
TGTGCCAGCAGCTTGGGCTATAGTCACACTGAAGCTTTCTTT
>-|TRBV5-4|TRBD2|TRBJ2-1
CASSSRLAAYNEQFF
TGTGCCAGCAGCTCAAGACTAGCGGCATACAATGAGCAGTTCTTC
>-|TRBV10-3|-|TRBJ2-5
CAISESLGGAQETQYF
TGTGCCATCAGTGAGTCCCTAGGGGGGGCCCAAGAGACCCAGTACTTC
>-|TRBV11-2|-|TRBJ2-3
CASSPPQGGDTQYF
TGTGCCAGCAGCCCCCCCCAGGGAGGAGATACGCAGTATTTT
>once|TRBV12-5|TRBD1|TRBJ2-3
CASGSGQTGDTQYF
TGTGCTAGTGGTTCGGGACAGACCGGGGATACGCAGTATTTT
>-|TRBV10-1|TRBD2|TRBJ2-1
CASSEDASGGANNEQFF
TGCGCCAGCAGTGAGGACGCTAGCGGGGGCGCCAACAATGAGCAGTTCTTC
>-|TRBV11-2|TRBD1|TRBJ1-1
CASSRTGNTEAFF
TGTGCCAGCAGTCGGACAGGGAACACTGAAGCTTTCTTT
>-|TRBV4-1|-|TRBJ1-1
CASSHLGYNYTEAFF
TGCGCCAGCAGCCACTTGGGCTATAACTACACTGAAGCTTTCTTT
>-|TRBV27|TRBD1|TRBJ1-1
CASSLRGQGATEAFF
TGTGCCAGCAGTTTAAGAGGACAGGGGGCAACTGAAGCTTTCTTT
>-|TRBV7-2|-|TRBJ2-3
CASSLVGVTDTQYF
TGTGCCAGCAGCTTAGTCGGGGTCACAGATACGCAGTATTTT
>-|TRBV2|-|TRBJ2-2
CASIPGQGLNTGELFF
TGTGCCAGCATACCGGGCCAGGGGTTAAACACCGGGGAGCTGTTTTTT
>-|TRBV6-1|-|TRBJ2-1
CASSAGQYNEQFF
TGTGCCAGCAGTGCCGGACAGTACAATGAGCAGTTCTTC
>-|TRBV6-5|TRBD1|TRBJ1-6
CASGEQGAEVSPLHF
TGTGCCAGCGGGGAACAGGGGGCAGAAGTTTCACCCCTCCACTTT
>-|TRBV6-5|-|TRBJ2-1
CASSPQGGYNEQFF
TGTGCCAGCAGTCCCCAGGGGGGCTACAATGAGCAGTTCTTC
>-|TRBV11-2|TRBD1|TRBJ1-1
CASSWTGGPEKEAFF
TGTGCCAGCAGCTGGACAGGGGGCCCGGAGAAGGAAGCTTTCTTT
>-|TRBV19|-|TRBJ1-4
CASSIGQGDEKLFF
TGTGCCAGTAGTATCGGGCAGGGTGATGAAAAACTGTTTTTT
>few|TRBV2|TRBD1|TRBJ1-5
CASRTQGAGPQHF
TGTGCCAGCAGAACACAGGGGGCTGGGCCCCAGCATTTT
>once|TRBV15|TRBD1|TRBJ2-2
CATSFSPGQGAGGELFF
TGTGCCACCAGCTTTTCACCGGGACAGGGGGCTGGCGGGGAGCTGTTTTTT
>-|TRBV29-1|TRBD1|TRBJ1-2
CSVEGPYRGSRGYSF
TGCAGCGTTGAAGGTCCCTACAGGGGTTCCCGAGGCTACTCCTTC
>-|TRBV5-8|TRBD1|TRBJ2-4
CASSLAGTGGLQYF
TGTGCCAGCAGCTTGGCCGGGACAGGGGGCCTACAGTACTTC
>-|TRBV7-2|TRBD2|TRBJ2-7
CASSLAGGSGFGEQYF
TGTGCCAGCAGCTTAGCAGGTGGTAGCGGGTTCGGTGAGCAGTACTTC
>-|TRBV6-1|-|TRBJ1-2
CASSEVPAGVDYGYTF
TGTGCCAGCAGTGAAGTGCCGGCAGGGGTGGACTATGGCTACACCTTC
>-|TRBV2|-|TRBJ1-1
CASTGTGLMNTEAFF
TGTGCCAGCACTGGGACGGGACTCATGAACACTGAAGCTTTCTTT
>-|TRBV7-2|-|TRBJ1-2
CASSQASYGYTF
TGTGCCAGCAGCCAGGCCTCCTATGGCTACACCTTC
>-|TRBV13|TRBD1|TRBJ1-2
CASSLHRTGIYGYTF
TGTGCCAGCAGCTTACACAGGACAGGGATCTATGGCTACACCTTC